The 7 T cell receptor beta chains given below trace back to one sample, sequenced in a study of cytomegalovirus exposure and HLA in healthy donors listed by TCRdb under 2017. Library method: the immunoSEQ multiplex PCR assay. Here the immuneACCESS table is served through TCRdb, limited to in-frame sequences with V and J called. Missing clones are a known gap in these copies; in checked studies unresolved V genes cover under half, and the rest lacks a known reason. The sample contains 150,000 to 200,000 clones, under 95% of them found a single time. About 2.9% of the sample lies in the top ten. Sequencing was done on a sample of PBMCs. The receptors shown here come from a young woman in good health and CMV-seropositive.

The sample holds a few counts of this clone. The V gene is TRBV27, the J gene TRBJ1-5; TRBD1 is a possible D gene (5 bases). V lost 5 bases, J lost 7 bases, and 12 bases lay in between. The CDR3 consists of 13 residues. Germline values: CDR1 MNHEY, CDR2 SMNVEV (reference sequence). The CDR3 DNA reads TGTGCCAGCAGTCCCTCAGGGAGGCAGCCCCAGCATTTT. Translating gives CASSPSGRQPQHF.

This sequence joins TRBV19 and TRBJ1-2; 7 positions agree with TRBD1. Looked up from germline, CDR1 is LNHDA and CDR2 is SQIVND (reference sequence). V trimming: 5 bases; J trimming: 6 bases; junction bases outside the gene matches: 6. CDR3 length: 13 residues. The CDR3 is CASSGRQGHGYTF. The CDR3 bases are TGTGCCAGTAGTGGCCGACAGGGTCATGGCTACACCTTC.

The chain employs TRBV6-1 and TRBJ2-2; the match to TRBD2 covers 8 bases. The germline V gene encodes CDR1 MNHNS and CDR2 SASEGT. The junction had 14 bases not matched to a gene; V was cut back by 1 base and J by 7 bases. The CDR3 runs to 18 residues. The CDR3 loop reads CASSEVASGPRRGGELFF. CDR3 bases: TGTGCCAGCAGTGAAGTGGCTAGCGGGCCCAGGCGGGGCGGGGAGCTGTTTTTT.

The chain joins TRBV28 to TRBJ2-3; 10 bases are shared with TRBD2. The CDR3 contains 15 residues. After removal of 5 bases from V and 8 bases from J, the junction contained 10 bases not matched to a gene. Germline assignment: CDR1 MDHEN and CDR2 SYDVKM. For the CDR3, the DNA is TGTGCCAGCAGTGTCCCAGCGGGAGGGCCAGGTACGCAGTATTTT. This encodes CASSVPAGGPGTQYF.

This clone was observed a single time. This chain uses TRBV10-3 with TRBJ2-1, with D possibly TRBD1 on 6 matching bases. The CDR3 is 14 amino acids. Trimming left V 11 bases short and J 4 bases short, with 18 bases between. The V gene's germline CDR1 is ENHRY and CDR2 SYGVKD. The CDR3 nucleotides are TGTGCCGTCCGTCCAGGGGCCGGGTACAATGAGCAGTTCTTC. Its translation: CAVRPGAGYNEQFF.

Concerning this clone itself: Other DNA variants within this sample encode the same CDR3. CDR3 loop: CASSLGGAGYGYTF. CDR3 DNA sequence: TGCGCCAGCAGTTTAGGGGGCGCAGGGTATGGCTACACCTTC. This chain uses TRBV5-1 with TRBJ1-2, with 7 bases that match TRBD1. The CDR3 runs 14 residues. Germline loops: CDR1 SGHRS, CDR2 YFSETQ. The V and J ends lost 5 bases and 5 bases, in that order; junction bases with no gene match: 9. The full variable domain, rest sourced from reference TRBV5-1 and TRBJ1-2, is KAGVTQTPRYLIKTRGQQVTLSCSPISGHRSVSWYQQTPGQGLQFLFEYFSETQRNKGNFPGRFSGRQFSNSRSEMNVSTLELGDSALYLCASSLGGAGYGYTFGSGTRLTVV.

The chain recombines TRBV6-5 with TRBJ2-7; D is perhaps TRBD1 (6 bases). This CDR3 has 15 residues. The V end lost 6 bases, the J end lost 1 base, and 16 bases lay between the germline ends. Germline V gene sequence: CDR1 MNHEY, CDR2 SVGAGI. CDR3 DNA: TGTGCCAGCAGCCTACAGGGTTGGGGATCCTACGAGCAGTACTTC. Amino acid sequence: CASSLQGWGSYEQYF.